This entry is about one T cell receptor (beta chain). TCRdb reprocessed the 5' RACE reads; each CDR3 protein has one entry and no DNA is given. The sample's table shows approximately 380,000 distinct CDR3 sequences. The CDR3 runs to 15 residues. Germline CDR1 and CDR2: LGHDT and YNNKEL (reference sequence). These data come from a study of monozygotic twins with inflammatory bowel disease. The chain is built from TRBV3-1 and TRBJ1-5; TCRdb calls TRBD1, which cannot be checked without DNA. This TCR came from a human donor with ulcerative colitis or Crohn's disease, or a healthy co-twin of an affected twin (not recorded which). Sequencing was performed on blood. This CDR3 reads CASSQDLTGYQPQHF.